One sample yielded the 16 T cell receptor beta chains listed below, sequenced in a study of radiation and T cells in renal cell carcinoma. TCRdb's copy holds only in-frame clones and misses some; the assay was immunoSEQ multiplex PCR. The table lists roughly 130,000 clones, about 88% of them singletons. Time point here: blood 2 weeks post-SBRT. Noted treatment: 15 Gy SBRT to primary tumor, nephrectomy 4 weeks later. The source was blood, collected from a patient whose treatment included radiotherapy and nephrectomy. These TCRs come from a woman aged 70-85 years with renal cell carcinoma.

The chain combines TRBV7-2 with TRBJ2-2; D is undetermined. Germline-derived CDR1 and CDR2 are SGHTA and FQGNSA. The CDR3 consists of 15 residues. V was trimmed by 0 bases and J by 4 bases, leaving 9 bases between them. The CDR3 DNA reads TGTGCCAGCAGCTTAGCCAAAGTAGGCACCGGGGAGCTGTTTTTT. Its translation is CASSLAKVGTGELFF.

The chain joins TRBV6-5 to TRBJ1-1; D might be TRBD1 (5 bases). This CDR3 is 14 amino acids long. Trimming pared 4 bases from V and 1 base from J, leaving 10 bases between. From germline, CDR1 is MNHEY and CDR2 SVGAGI. As DNA, the CDR3 is TGTGCCAGCAGTTCGGCTACAGGGAACACTGAAGCTTTCTTT. It translates to CASSSATGNTEAFF.

The chain carries TRBV18 and TRBJ2-7; no clear D gene. V gave up 2 bases and J gave up 1 base, with 6 bases separating them. Germline-derived CDR1 and CDR2 are KGHSH and LQKENI. CDR3 size: 13 residues. CDR3 nucleotides: TGTGCCAGCTCACCAGTACTTTCCTACGAGCAGTACTTC. Its translation is CASSPVLSYEQYF. Full variable domain (remainder filled in from reference TRBV18 and TRBJ2-7): NAGVMQNPRHLVRRRGQEARLRCSPMKGHSHVYWYRQLPEEGLKFMVYLQKENIIDESGMPKERFSAEFPKEGPSILRIQQVVRGDSAAYFCASSPVLSYEQYFGPGTRLTVT.

The genes are TRBV6-5 and TRBJ2-2; a weak D match, TRBD2 (5 bases). CDR1 is MNHEY and CDR2 is SVGAGI in the germline V gene. V lost 4 bases and J 3 bases, leaving 12 bases between the germline ends. The CDR3 is 15 residues long. This CDR3 reads CASSSAGLHTGELFF. The CDR3, as DNA: TGTGCCAGCAGTTCTGCCGGACTGCACACCGGGGAGCTGTTTTTT.

The rearrangement uses TRBV2 and TRBJ1-2; 8 nucleotides align to TRBD1. The germline gives CDR1 SNHLY, CDR2 FYNNEI. The J segment lost 7 bases and the V segment lost 2 bases, leaving 6 bases of the junction unmatched. The CDR3 is 14 amino acids. The CDR3 loop is CASSEQGARVGYTF. In DNA, the CDR3 is TGTGCCAGCAGTGAACAGGGGGCTCGGGTTGGCTACACCTTC.

The gene calls are TRBV6-1 and TRBJ1-5; TRBD1 matches at 11 bases. Germline CDR1 reads MNHNS; CDR2 reads SASEGT. The CDR3 consists of 15 residues. V was pared by 3 bases and J by 6 bases, with 4 bases of the junction left unmatched. The CDR3 protein is CASSEDRGQVQPQHF. CDR3 coding DNA: TGTGCCAGCAGTGAGGACAGGGGGCAGGTTCAGCCCCAGCATTTT.

In its sample, this clone was seen a few times. The chain uses TRBV6-5 and TRBJ1-6; D unresolved. Germline CDR1 MNHEY, CDR2 SVGAGI. The CDR3 is 15 amino acids. V was clipped by 6 bases and J by 3 bases, with 12 bases between them. The CDR3: CASSYDGFYNSPLHF. CDR3 DNA: TGTGCCAGCAGCTACGATGGATTCTATAATTCACCCCTCCACTTT.

The chain carries TRBV7-9 and TRBJ2-7, with 12 bases matching TRBD1. In germline, CDR1 is SEHNR, CDR2 FQNEAQ (reference sequence). The CDR3 is 14 amino acids. The V and J ends lost 3 bases and 6 bases, in that order; junction bases with no gene match: 3. The CDR3 spells CASSFGTGGPEQYF. CDR3 DNA sequence: TGTGCCAGCAGCTTCGGGACAGGGGGCCCCGAGCAGTACTTC.

The V call is TRBV11-2, the J call TRBJ2-1; no reliable D call. The length of the CDR3 is 13 residues. V was trimmed by 5 bases and J by 3 bases, leaving 8 bases between them. The germline CDR1 and CDR2 sequences are SGHAT and FQNNGV. This CDR3 reads CASSPPNYNEQFF. CDR3 bases: TGTGCCAGCAGCCCCCCCAACTACAATGAGCAGTTCTTC.

The chain has TRBV28 and TRBJ1-1; perhaps TRBD1 as D (6 bases). The CDR3 extends over 15 amino acids. The V gene lost 10 bases and the J gene lost 0 bases, with 18 bases spanning the gap. Germline CDR1 reads MDHEN; CDR2 reads SYDVKM. CDR3 loop: CATLNLQGLNTEAFF. Written as DNA, the CDR3 is TGTGCCACCTTGAACTTACAGGGTCTGAACACTGAAGCTTTCTTT.

This clone has only one observation. The chain recombines TRBV5-1 with TRBJ1-2, with a possible D match to TRBD1 (6 bases). The V gene lost 2 bases and the J gene lost 7 bases, with 9 bases spanning the gap. Germline lookup yields CDR1 SGHRS and CDR2 YFSETQ. The CDR3 consists of 12 residues. CDR3 sequence reads: CASSLQGIGYTF. CDR3 bases: TGCGCCAGCAGCTTACAGGGTATTGGCTACACCTTC.

This clone appeared once. J is TRBJ2-3 and V is TRBV7-9, with D possibly called TRBD1 or TRBD2 (5 bases each). The CDR3 extends over 13 amino acids. V lost 5 bases, J lost 8 bases, and 14 bases lay in between. Germline CDR1 SEHNR, CDR2 FQNEAQ (reference sequence). CDR3 residues: CASSPRGEGTQYF. Here the CDR3 DNA reads TGTGCCAGCAGCCCCCGGGGCGAGGGTACGCAGTATTTT.

The V gene is TRBV4-2, the J gene TRBJ2-2; D not certain. This CDR3 spans 16 amino acids. The germline gives CDR1 LGHNA, CDR2 YNFKEQ. Trimming removed 0 bases at V and 1 base at J, with 9 bases between. The CDR3 loop reads CASSQDSVKNTGELFF. CDR3 sequence (DNA): TGTGCCAGCAGCCAAGATTCGGTTAAGAACACCGGGGAGCTGTTTTTT.

The J gene is TRBJ1-1, the V gene TRBV9; D uncertain. This CDR3 is 17 amino acids long. CDR1 and CDR2 from the germline V gene are SGDLS and YYNGEE. Trimming pared 4 bases from V and 2 bases from J, leaving 21 bases between. CDR3 region: CASSSPIGAGPNTEAFF. The CDR3 nucleotides are TGTGCCAGCAGCTCCCCTATTGGAGCAGGCCCTAACACTGAAGCTTTCTTT.

This clone occurred a few times. The chain links TRBV19 to TRBJ2-2, with 7 bases identical to TRBD1. Germline V gives CDR1 LNHDA, CDR2 SQIVND (reference sequence). After removal of 9 bases from V and 1 base from J, the junction contained 5 bases not matched to a gene. CDR3 length equals 14 residues. CDR3 nucleotide sequence: TGTGCCAGCGCTAGACAGGGGAACACCGGGGAGCTGTTTTTT. Translation: CASARQGNTGELFF.

V gene TRBV11-2 combines with J gene TRBJ1-2; a weak D match, TRBD1 (6 bases). This CDR3 has 12 amino acids. Germline V CDR1 and CDR2: SGHAT, FQNNGV. Between the trimmed V and J ends, which lost 4 bases and 9 bases, there was a span of 12 bases. DNA of the CDR3: TGTGCCAGCAGCTCCACAGGGAGAAGCTACACCTTC. Translated: CASSSTGRSYTF.